This T cell receptor beta chain was retrieved from a study of T cell responses to AZD1222 COVID-19 vaccine. General study points: Baseline antibody screening turned up just a handful of seropositive AZD1222 recipients. Spike-spanning, vaccine-associated CD4 TCRs were dominant at 160-218 and 743-854.

V lost 6 bases and J lost 4; bases outside the gene matches: 6. This CDR3 region has 14 residues. CDR1 and CDR2 (germline): SNHLY, FYNNEI. With regard to this clone: Its antigen is not known.

Using immunoSEQ multiplex PCR, the repertoire was profiled, and TCRdb retains in-frame clones only, with some absent. The profile covers about 100,000 clones, with 85% to 90% appearing a single time and roughly 2.7% taken by the ten largest. The sequencing here drew on peripheral blood, taken 28 days after the second AZD1222 dose. The sequence was collected from an adult who received the AZD1222 COVID-19 vaccine. This chain connects TRBV2 to TRBJ1-5, with 7 bases fitting TRBD1. CDR3 protein: CASREGQLNQPQHF. CDR3 DNA sequence: TGTGCCAGCAGAGAGGGACAGCTGAATCAGCCCCAGCATTTT.